The 7 T cell receptor beta chains listed next were all sequenced from one sample in a study of identical twins. Via MiXCR, TCRdb re-called the 5' RACE reads, giving one row per CDR3 protein. Counted here are 400,000 to 500,000 distinct CDR3 sequences, approximately 17% occurring once; the ten biggest clones make up roughly 12%. The material sequenced was naive T cells sorted from blood. These receptors came from a man aged 50-59 years in good health.

The chain joins TRBV5-1 to TRBJ2-2; D ambiguous. Per the germline V gene, CDR1 is SGHRS and CDR2 is YFSETQ. Trimming left V 4 bases short and J 0 bases short, with 4 bases between. CDR3 length: 13 residues. CDR3 in DNA: TGCGCCAGCAGCGAGGCGAACACCGGGGAGCTGTTTTTT. Encoded protein: CASSEANTGELFF.

Only a few counts were recorded for this clonotype. The V and J genes are TRBV7-9 and TRBJ1-1; no firm D call. Trimming shortened V by 6 bases and J by 1 base, and 9 bases separated the two germline ends. The CDR3 spans 13 residues. The germline V gene encodes CDR1 SEHNR and CDR2 FQNEAQ (reference sequence). CDR3 in amino acids: CASRLTSNTEAFF. CDR3 bases: TGTGCCAGCAGATTAACCTCGAACACTGAAGCTTTCTTT.

This chain uses TRBV2 with TRBJ1-1, with 7 bases that match TRBD1. Germline V CDR1 and CDR2: SNHLY, FYNNEI. The V segment lost 4 bases and the J segment 1 base; nucleotides outside the gene matches: 6. The CDR3 covers 15 residues. The CDR3 nucleotides read TGTGCCAGCAGTGTAAGACAGGGACCGAACACTGAAGCTTTCTTT. Translating gives CASSVRQGPNTEAFF.

This clonotype was counted ten times or more. The CDR3 region has the DNA TGCGCCAGCAGCAGACTTTCGGGGACCCAAGAGACCCAGTACTTC. Protein sequence: CASSRLSGTQETQYF. The chain is built from TRBV4-1 and TRBJ2-5; the D call may be TRBD1 or TRBD2 (5 bases each). The CDR3 is 15 residues long. Germline V gives CDR1 MGHRA, CDR2 YSYEKL. V was shortened by 5 bases and J by 1 base, with 14 bases between the two germline ends.

The chain is built from TRBV5-6 and TRBJ2-7, with D uncertain. Germline V lookup: CDR1 SGHDT, CDR2 YYEEEE. The CDR3 consists of 15 residues. The V end lost 0 bases, the J end lost 2 bases, and 12 bases lay between the germline ends. The CDR3 region has the DNA TGTGCCAGCAGCTTGGTAGACTTGGCCACCTACGAGCAGTACTTC. Amino acids: CASSLVDLATYEQYF.

This clonotype was observed many times. The chain joins TRBV5-5 to TRBJ1-1; TRBD1 aligns across 9 bases. V shed 0 bases and J 5 bases; nucleotides not matched to a gene: 5. The CDR3 is 15 amino acids. Germline V gene sequence: CDR1 SGHKS, CDR2 YYEKEE (reference sequence). The CDR3, as DNA: TGTGCCAGCAGCTTGGAGGGACAGGGAGAAACTGAAGCTTTCTTT. Residues: CASSLEGQGETEAFF.

V gene TRBV20-1 combines with J gene TRBJ1-6, with D perhaps TRBD1 (5 bases). There are 15 residues in the CDR3. Germline CDR1 reads DFQATT; CDR2 reads SNEGSKA (reference sequence). V lost 6 bases and J 10 bases, leaving 22 bases between the germline ends. CDR3 loop: CSAARGGDNHSPLHF. CDR3 DNA: TGCAGTGCGGCGAGGGGAGGGGATAATCACTCACCCCTCCACTTT.